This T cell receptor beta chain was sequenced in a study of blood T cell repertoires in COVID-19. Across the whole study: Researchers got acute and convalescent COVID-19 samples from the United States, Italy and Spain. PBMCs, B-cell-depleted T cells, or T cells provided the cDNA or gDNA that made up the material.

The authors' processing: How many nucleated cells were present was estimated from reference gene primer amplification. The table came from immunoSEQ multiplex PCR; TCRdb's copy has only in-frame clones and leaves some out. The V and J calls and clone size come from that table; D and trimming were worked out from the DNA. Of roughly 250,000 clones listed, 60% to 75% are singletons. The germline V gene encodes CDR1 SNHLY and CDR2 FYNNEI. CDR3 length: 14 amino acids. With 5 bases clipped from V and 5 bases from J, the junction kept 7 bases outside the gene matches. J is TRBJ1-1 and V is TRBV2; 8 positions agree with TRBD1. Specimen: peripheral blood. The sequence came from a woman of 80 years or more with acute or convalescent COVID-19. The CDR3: CASSSTGGWTEAFF. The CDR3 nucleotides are TGTGCCAGCAGTTCCACAGGGGGTTGGACTGAAGCTTTCTTT.